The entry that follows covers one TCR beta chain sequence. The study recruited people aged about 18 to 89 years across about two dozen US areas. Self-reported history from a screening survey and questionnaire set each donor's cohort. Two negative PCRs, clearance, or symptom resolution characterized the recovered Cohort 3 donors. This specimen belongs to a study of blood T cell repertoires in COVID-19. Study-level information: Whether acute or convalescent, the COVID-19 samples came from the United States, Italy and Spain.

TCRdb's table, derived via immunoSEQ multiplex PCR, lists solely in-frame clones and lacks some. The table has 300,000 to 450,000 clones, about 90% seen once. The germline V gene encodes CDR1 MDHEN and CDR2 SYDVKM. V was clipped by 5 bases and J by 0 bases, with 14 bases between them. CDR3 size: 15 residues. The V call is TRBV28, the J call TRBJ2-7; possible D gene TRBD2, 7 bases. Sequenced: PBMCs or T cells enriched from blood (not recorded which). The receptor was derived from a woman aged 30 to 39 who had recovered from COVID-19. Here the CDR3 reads CASSTMGGASYEQYF. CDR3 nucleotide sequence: TGTGCCAGCAGTACAATGGGGGGGGCCTCCTACGAGCAGTACTTC.